Listed here is a single T cell receptor (beta chain). This record belongs to a study of patients and donors after allogeneic stem cell transplantation. TCRdb itself ran the RT-PCR reads through MiXCR, one entry per CDR3 protein. The sample lists 920,000 or so distinct CDR3 sequences, about a sixth seen once, with under 6.5% in the top ten. CDR1 and CDR2 (germline): SGHAT, FQNNGV. The CDR3 is made up of 15 amino acids. J gave up 3 bases and V 4 bases, and 7 bases lay outside the gene matches. The source material was blood, either unsorted or a sorted T cell fraction (not recorded which). V and J are TRBV11-2 and TRBJ1-2; 8 positions match TRBD1. The source is a human donor who was either an allogeneic HSCT recipient or a stem cell or donor lymphocyte infusion donor (not recorded which). It is not recorded whose cells these are; they may come from a transplant donor. CDR3 loop: CASSSNRGVYYGYTF. Here the CDR3 DNA reads TGTGCCAGCAGCTCGAACAGGGGGGTATACTATGGCTACACCTTC.